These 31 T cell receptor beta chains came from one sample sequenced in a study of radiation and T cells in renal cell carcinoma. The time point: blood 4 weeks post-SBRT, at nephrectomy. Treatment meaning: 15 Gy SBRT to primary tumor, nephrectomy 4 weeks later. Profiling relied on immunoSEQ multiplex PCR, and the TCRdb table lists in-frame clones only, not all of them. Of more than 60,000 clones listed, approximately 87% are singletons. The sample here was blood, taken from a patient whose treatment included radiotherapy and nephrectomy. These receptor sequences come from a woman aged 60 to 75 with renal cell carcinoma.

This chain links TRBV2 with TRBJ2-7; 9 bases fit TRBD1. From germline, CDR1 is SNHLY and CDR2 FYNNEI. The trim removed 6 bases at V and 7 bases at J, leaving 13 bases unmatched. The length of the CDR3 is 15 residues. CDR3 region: CASSRGTGTGGEQYF. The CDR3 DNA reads TGTGCCAGCAGCCGGGGGACAGGGACCGGCGGGGAGCAGTACTTC.

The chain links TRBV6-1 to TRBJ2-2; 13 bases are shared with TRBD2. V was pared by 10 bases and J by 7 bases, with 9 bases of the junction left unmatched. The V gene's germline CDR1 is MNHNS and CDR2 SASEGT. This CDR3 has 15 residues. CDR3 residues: CATNPTSGGYGELFF. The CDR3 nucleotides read TGTGCCACCAACCCGACTAGCGGGGGGTACGGGGAGCTGTTTTTT.

CDR3 DNA sequence: TGTGCCAGCAGCTTAGATTCGCTAGCGGGGGTTGGTGAGCAGTTCTTC. This translates into CASSLDSLAGVGEQFF. The chain links TRBV11-3 to TRBJ2-1; 10 positions agree with TRBD2. CDR3 size: 16 residues. The V segment lost 0 bases and the J segment 9 bases; nucleotides outside the gene matches: 8. CDR1 and CDR2 from the germline V gene are SGHNT and YENEEA.

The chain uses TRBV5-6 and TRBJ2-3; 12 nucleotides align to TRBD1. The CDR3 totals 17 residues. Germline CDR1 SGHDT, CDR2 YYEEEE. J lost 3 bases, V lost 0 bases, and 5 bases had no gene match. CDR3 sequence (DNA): TGTGCCAGCAGCTTGGGGGACAGGGGGCTGGAGACAGATACGCAGTATTTT. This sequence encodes CASSLGDRGLETDTQYF. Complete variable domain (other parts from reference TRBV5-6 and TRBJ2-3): DAGVTQSPTHLIKTRGQQVTLRCSPKSGHDTVSWYQQALGQGPQFIFQYYEEEERQRGNFPDRFSGHQFPNYSSELNVNALLLGDSALYLCASSLGDRGLETDTQYFGPGTRLTVL.

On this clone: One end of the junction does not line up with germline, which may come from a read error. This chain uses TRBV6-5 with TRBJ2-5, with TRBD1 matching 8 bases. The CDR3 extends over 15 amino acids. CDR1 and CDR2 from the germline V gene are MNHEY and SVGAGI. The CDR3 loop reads CASSRQGTLQGTQYF. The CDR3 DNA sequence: TGTGCCAGCAGTCGACAGGGGACCCTTCAAGGGACCCAGTACTTC.

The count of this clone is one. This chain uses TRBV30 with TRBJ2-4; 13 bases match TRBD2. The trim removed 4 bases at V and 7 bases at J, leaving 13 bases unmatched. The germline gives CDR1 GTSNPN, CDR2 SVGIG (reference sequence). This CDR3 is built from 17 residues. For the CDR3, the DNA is TGTGCCTGGAACAGGGGGCGGACTAGCGGGAGTGGGAACATTCAGTACTTC. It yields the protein CAWNRGRTSGSGNIQYF. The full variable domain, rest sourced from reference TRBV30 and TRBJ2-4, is SQTIHQWPATLVQPVGSPLSLECTVEGTSNPNLYWYRQAAGRGLQLLFYSVGIGQISSEVPQNLSASRPQDRQFILSSKKLLLSDSGFYLCAWNRGRTSGSGNIQYFGAGTRLSVL.

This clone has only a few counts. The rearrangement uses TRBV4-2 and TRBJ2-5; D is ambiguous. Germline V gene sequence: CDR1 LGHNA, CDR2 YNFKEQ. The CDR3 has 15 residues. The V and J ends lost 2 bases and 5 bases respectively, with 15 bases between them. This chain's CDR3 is CASSQLESFGETQYF. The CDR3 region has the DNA TGTGCCAGCAGCCAACTAGAGTCCTTCGGGGAGACCCAGTACTTC.

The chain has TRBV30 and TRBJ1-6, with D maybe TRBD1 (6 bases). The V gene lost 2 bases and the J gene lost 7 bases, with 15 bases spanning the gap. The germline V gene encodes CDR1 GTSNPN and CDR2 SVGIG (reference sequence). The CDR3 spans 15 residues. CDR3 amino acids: CAWSQGGGANSPLHF. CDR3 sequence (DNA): TGTGCCTGGAGTCAGGGTGGGGGCGCGAATTCACCCCTCCACTTT.

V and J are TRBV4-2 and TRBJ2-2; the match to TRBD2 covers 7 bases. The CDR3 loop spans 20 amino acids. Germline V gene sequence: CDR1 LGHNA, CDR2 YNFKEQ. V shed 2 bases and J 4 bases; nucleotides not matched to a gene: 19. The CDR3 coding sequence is TGTGCCAGCAGCCAAAACATTCCTTGGAAGGGCGGGAGTTCCACCGGGGAGCTGTTTTTT. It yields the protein CASSQNIPWKGGSSTGELFF.

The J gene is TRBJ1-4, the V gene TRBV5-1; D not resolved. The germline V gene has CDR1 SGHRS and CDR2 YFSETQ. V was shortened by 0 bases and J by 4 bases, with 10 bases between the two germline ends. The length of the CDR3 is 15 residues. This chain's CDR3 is CASSLDWRSNEKLFF. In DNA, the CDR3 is TGCGCCAGCAGCTTGGATTGGCGGAGTAATGAAAAACTGTTTTTT.

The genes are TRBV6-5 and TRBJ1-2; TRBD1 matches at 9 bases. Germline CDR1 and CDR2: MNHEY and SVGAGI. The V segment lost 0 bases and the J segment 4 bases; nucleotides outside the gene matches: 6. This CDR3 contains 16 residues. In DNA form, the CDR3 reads TGTGCCAGCAGTTACTCCTACAGGGGGCGAAGCTATGGCTACACCTTC. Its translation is CASSYSYRGRSYGYTF.

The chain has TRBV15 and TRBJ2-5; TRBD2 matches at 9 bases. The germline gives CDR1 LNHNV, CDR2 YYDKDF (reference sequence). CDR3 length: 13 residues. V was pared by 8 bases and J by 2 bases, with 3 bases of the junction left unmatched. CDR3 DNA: TGTGCCACCCGACTAGCGGCACAAGAGACCCAGTACTTC. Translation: CATRLAAQETQYF.

The CDR3: CSVETGAYEQYF. The CDR3 DNA reads TGCAGCGTTGAGACAGGGGCTTACGAGCAGTACTTC. The chain has TRBV29-1 and TRBJ2-7, with 8 nucleotides matching TRBD1. There are 12 residues in the CDR3. Trimming took 3 bases from V and 4 from J; bases not matched to a gene: 2. Germline CDR1 reads SQVTM; CDR2 reads ANQGSEA.

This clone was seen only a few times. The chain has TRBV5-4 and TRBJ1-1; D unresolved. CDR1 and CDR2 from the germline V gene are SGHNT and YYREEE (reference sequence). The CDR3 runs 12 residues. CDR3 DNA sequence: TGTGCAGCAAGTAGGGAGAACACTGAAGCTTTCTTT. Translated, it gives CAASRENTEAFF.

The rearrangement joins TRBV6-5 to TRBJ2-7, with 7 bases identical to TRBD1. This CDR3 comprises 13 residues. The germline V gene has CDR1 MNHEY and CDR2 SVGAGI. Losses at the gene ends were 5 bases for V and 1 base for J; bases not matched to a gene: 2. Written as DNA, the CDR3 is TGTGCCAGCAGTATGGGACAGTCCTACGAGCAGTACTTC. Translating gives CASSMGQSYEQYF.

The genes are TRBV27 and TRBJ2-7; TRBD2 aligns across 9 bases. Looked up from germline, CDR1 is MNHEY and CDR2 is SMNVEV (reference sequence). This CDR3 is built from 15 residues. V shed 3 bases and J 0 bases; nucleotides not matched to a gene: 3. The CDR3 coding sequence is TGTGCCAGCAGTTTCCTAGCGGGGAGCTCCTACGAGCAGTACTTC. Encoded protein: CASSFLAGSSYEQYF.

The CDR3 DNA reads as TGTGCCAGCAGTAACACTAACCTCTTCTACGAGCAGTACTTC. Encoded protein: CASSNTNLFYEQYF. The J gene is TRBJ2-7, the V gene TRBV28; D remains ambiguous. The CDR3 runs to 14 residues. V gave up 5 bases and J gave up 3 bases, with 14 bases separating them. The germline V gene encodes CDR1 MDHEN and CDR2 SYDVKM.

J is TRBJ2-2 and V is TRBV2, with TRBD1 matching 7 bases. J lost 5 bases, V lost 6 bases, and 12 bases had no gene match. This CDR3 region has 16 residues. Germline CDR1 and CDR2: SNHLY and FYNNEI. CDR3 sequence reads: CASSPTGEIGTGELFF. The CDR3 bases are TGTGCCAGCAGCCCTACAGGGGAGATAGGGACCGGGGAGCTGTTTTTT.

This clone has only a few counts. Written as DNA, the CDR3 is TGTGCCAGCAGTTATGAGAAAGCTTTCTTT. Translating it yields CASSYEKAFF. The V gene is TRBV6-6, the J gene TRBJ1-1, with no clear D. V was cut by 3 bases and J by 9 bases, with 5 bases left in between. The germline V gene has CDR1 MNHNY and CDR2 SVGAGI (reference sequence). The CDR3 is 10 amino acids.

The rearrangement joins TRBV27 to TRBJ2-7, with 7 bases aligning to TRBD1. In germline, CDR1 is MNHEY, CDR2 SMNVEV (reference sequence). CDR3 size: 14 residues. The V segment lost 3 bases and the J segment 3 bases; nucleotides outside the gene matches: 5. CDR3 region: CASSLTGSYYEQYF. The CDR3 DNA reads TGTGCCAGCAGTTTGACAGGGTCGTACTACGAGCAGTACTTC.

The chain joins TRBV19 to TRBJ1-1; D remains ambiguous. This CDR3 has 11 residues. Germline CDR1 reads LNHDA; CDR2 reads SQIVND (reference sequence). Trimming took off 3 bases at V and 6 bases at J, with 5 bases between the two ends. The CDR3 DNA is TGTGCCAGTAGTATTTGGCCTGAAGCTTTCTTT. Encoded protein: CASSIWPEAFF.

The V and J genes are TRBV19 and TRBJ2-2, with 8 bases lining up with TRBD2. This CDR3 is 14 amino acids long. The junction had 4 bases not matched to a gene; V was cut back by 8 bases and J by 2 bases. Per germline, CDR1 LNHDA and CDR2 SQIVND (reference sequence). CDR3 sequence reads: CASYSGVNTGELFF. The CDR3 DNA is TGTGCCAGTTATAGCGGGGTTAACACCGGGGAGCTGTTTTTT.

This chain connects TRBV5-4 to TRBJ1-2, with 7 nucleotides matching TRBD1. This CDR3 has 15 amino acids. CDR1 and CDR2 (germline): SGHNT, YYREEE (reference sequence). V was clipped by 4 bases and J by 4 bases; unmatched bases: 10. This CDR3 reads CASSPDREVIYGYTF. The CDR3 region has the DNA TGTGCCAGCAGCCCCGACAGGGAGGTGATCTATGGCTACACCTTC.

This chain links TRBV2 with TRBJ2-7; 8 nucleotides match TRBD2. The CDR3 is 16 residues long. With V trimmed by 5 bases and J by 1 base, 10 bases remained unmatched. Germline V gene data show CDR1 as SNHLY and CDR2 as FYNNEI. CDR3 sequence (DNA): TGTGCCAGCAGTTTCACTTCGGGACTAGGATCCTACGAGCAGTACTTC. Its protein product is CASSFTSGLGSYEQYF.

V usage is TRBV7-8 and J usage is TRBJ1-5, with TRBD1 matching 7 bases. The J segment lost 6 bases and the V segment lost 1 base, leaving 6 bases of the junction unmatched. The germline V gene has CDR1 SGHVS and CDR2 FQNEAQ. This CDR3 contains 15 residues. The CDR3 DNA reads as TGTGCCAGCAGCTTAGGACAGGGTGAAGGTCAGCCCCAGCATTTT. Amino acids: CASSLGQGEGQPQHF.

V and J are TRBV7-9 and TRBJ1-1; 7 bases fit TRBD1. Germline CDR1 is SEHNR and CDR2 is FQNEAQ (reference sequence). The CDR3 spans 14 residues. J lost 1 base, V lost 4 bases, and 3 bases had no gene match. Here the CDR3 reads CASSSTGENTEAFF. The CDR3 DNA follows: TGTGCCAGCAGCTCCACAGGGGAGAACACTGAAGCTTTCTTT.

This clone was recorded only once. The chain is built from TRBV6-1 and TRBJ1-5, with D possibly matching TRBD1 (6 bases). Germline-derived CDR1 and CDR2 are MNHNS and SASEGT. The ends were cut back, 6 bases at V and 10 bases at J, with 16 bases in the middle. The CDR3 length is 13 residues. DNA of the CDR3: TGTGCCAGCAGCCCGGACCGGGGGCGACCCCAGCATTTT. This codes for CASSPDRGRPQHF.

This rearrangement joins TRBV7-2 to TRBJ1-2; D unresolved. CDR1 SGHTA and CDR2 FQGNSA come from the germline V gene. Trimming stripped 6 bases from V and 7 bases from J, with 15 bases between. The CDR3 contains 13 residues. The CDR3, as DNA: TGTGCCAGCAGGCGACTAGACGCGGTTGGCTACACCTTC. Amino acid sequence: CASRRLDAVGYTF.

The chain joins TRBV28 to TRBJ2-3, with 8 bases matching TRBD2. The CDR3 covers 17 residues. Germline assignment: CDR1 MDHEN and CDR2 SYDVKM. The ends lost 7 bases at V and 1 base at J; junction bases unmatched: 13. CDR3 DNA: TGTGCCAGCACTTCCCCCGGGACTAGTCCGGGCACAGATACGCAGTATTTT. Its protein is CASTSPGTSPGTDTQYF.

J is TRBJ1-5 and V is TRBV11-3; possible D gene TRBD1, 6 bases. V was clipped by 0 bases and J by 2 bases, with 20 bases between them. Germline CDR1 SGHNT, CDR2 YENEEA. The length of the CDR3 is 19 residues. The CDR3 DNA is TGTGCCAGCAGCTTAGAATGGGGGGCCCACAGTCGATGCAATCAGCCCCAGCATTTT. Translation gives CASSLEWGAHSRCNQPQHF. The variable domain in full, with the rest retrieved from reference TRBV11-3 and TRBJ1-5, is EAGVVQSPRYKIIEKKQPVAFWCNPISGHNTLYWYLQNLGQGPELLIRYENEEAVDDSQLPKDRFSAERLKGVDSTLKIQPAELGDSAVYLCASSLEWGAHSRCNQPQHFGDGTRLSIL.

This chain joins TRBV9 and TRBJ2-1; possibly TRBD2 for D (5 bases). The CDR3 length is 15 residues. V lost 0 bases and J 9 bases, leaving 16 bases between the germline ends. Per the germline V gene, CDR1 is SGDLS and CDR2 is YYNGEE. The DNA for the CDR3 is TGTGCCAGCAGCGTAGGAGGACTCTTAAGAGGTGAGCAGTTCTTC. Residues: CASSVGGLLRGEQFF.